A single sample is the source of the 32 T cell receptor beta chains below, sequenced in a study of shared clonotypes between healthy human individuals (dated by TCRdb to about 2020). Libraries were made using the immunoSEQ multiplex PCR assay. TCRdb provides this immuneACCESS table in a form limited to in-frame rearrangements. Some clones are lacking; in checked studies, under half of them reflect an unresolved V gene, and why the rest are absent is not known. Here the sample has about 2.4 million clones; 90% to 95% occur a single time. The ten largest account for approximately 0.35% of the sample. Material: naive CD4+ T cells from PBMCs. The cell subset or site label corresponds to: CD45RA+ positively selected. These receptors were collected from a man aged 18 to 35 in good health. Some clones in this sample may be carry-over from other donors' samples.

The sample holds one count of this clone. CDR3 DNA: TGTGCCAGCAGCCGGGACAGTTGGGCAGGTGAGCAGTTCTTC. Translating gives CASSRDSWAGEQFF. This rearrangement joins TRBV7-3 to TRBJ2-1; 7 nucleotides match TRBD1. The V gene's germline CDR1 is SGHTA and CDR2 FQGTGA. CDR3 length: 14 residues. V was clipped by 5 bases and J by 9 bases; unmatched bases: 10.

The chain recombines TRBV10-3 with TRBJ2-1; no clear D gene. The CDR3 covers 14 residues. Trimming removed 7 bases at V and 2 bases at J, with 12 bases between. The germline CDR1 and CDR2 sequences are ENHRY and SYGVKD. Here the CDR3 DNA reads TGTGCCATCACCGCAGAAATTCCCTACAATGAGCAGTTCTTC. It encodes CAITAEIPYNEQFF.

The chain carries TRBV9 and TRBJ1-2; D remains ambiguous. Per germline, CDR1 SGDLS and CDR2 YYNGEE. This CDR3 region has 15 residues. Trimming removed 2 bases at V and 3 bases at J, with 14 bases between. The DNA for the CDR3 is TGTGCCAGCAGCGTCGGATCCTCGGGCGACTATGGCTACACCTTC. Encoded protein: CASSVGSSGDYGYTF. The full variable domain, rest sourced from reference TRBV9 and TRBJ1-2, is DSGVTQTPKHLITATGQRVTLRCSPRSGDLSVYWYQQSLDQGLQFLIQYYNGEERAKGNILERFSAQQFPDLHSELNLSSLELGDSALYFCASSVGSSGDYGYTFGSGTRLTVV.

The chain employs TRBV6-1 and TRBJ2-7, with D maybe TRBD1 (6 bases). The CDR3 consists of 14 residues. The V end lost 0 bases, the J end lost 7 bases, and 13 bases lay between the germline ends. From germline, CDR1 is MNHNS and CDR2 SASEGT. The CDR3 is CASSEAAWGTEQYF. CDR3 nucleotides: TGTGCCAGCAGTGAAGCGGCTTGGGGGACAGAGCAGTACTTC.

The V and J genes are TRBV6-5 and TRBJ1-2, with no clear D. Germline V gene sequence: CDR1 MNHEY, CDR2 SVGAGI. The CDR3 runs 14 residues. V lost 0 bases and J lost 8, with 13 bases in between. This CDR3 reads CASSYSDVRGGYTF. The CDR3 nucleotides read TGTGCCAGCAGTTACTCGGACGTCCGAGGAGGCTACACCTTC.

V usage is TRBV28 and J usage is TRBJ1-1; D call uncertain. The V gene's germline CDR1 is MDHEN and CDR2 SYDVKM. The CDR3 covers 14 residues. V lost 5 bases and J lost 7, with 17 bases in between. CDR3 sequence: CASSPAAGFNEAFF. CDR3 coding DNA: TGTGCCAGCAGTCCCGCCGCCGGGTTTAATGAAGCTTTCTTT.

The sample holds one count of this clone. One end of the junction is discordant with germline, which a read error may explain. The V gene is TRBV7-8, the J gene TRBJ2-7, with TRBD1 matching over 10 bases. Germline CDR1 and CDR2: SGHVS and FQNEAQ. The length of the CDR3 is 17 residues. In nucleotides, the CDR3 is TGTGCCAGCAGCGTAGCGTACGGGGGACAGGGGTCCTACGAGCAGTACTTC. Its translation is CASSVAYGGQGSYEQYF.

In nucleotides, the CDR3 is TGTGCCACCAGCAGAGAACTGATCAACTACGAGCAGTACTTC. Translation: CATSRELINYEQYF. The chain uses TRBV15 and TRBJ2-7; D call uncertain. The V end lost 0 bases, the J end lost 3 bases, and 9 bases lay between the germline ends. Per the germline V gene, CDR1 is LNHNV and CDR2 is YYDKDF (reference sequence). This CDR3 contains 14 residues.

The J gene is TRBJ2-1, the V gene TRBV27; 11 bases fit TRBD2. In germline, CDR1 is MNHEY, CDR2 SMNVEV (reference sequence). V lost 3 bases and J lost 0; bases outside the gene matches: 10. The CDR3 has 19 residues. CDR3 loop: CASSFRGLAALSSYNEQFF. The CDR3 DNA reads TGTGCCAGCAGTTTTCGGGGACTAGCGGCTCTGAGCTCCTACAATGAGCAGTTCTTC.

The chain uses TRBV28 and TRBJ1-2; D call uncertain. Per the germline V gene, CDR1 is MDHEN and CDR2 is SYDVKM. The CDR3 is 11 residues long. V lost 4 bases and J 7 bases, leaving 7 bases between the germline ends. This CDR3 reads CASSYASGYTF. CDR3 DNA sequence: TGTGCCAGCAGTTATGCCAGTGGCTACACCTTC.

V gene TRBV18 combines with J gene TRBJ2-2; 7 positions agree with TRBD2. Germline V CDR1 and CDR2: KGHSH, LQKENI. The CDR3 sequence is 16 residues long. J gave up 5 bases and V 3 bases, and 9 bases lay outside the gene matches. The DNA of the CDR3 is TGTGCCAGCTCACCCCCGGGACTATCCGAAACCGGGGAGCTGTTTTTT. Protein sequence: CASSPPGLSETGELFF.

The chain carries TRBV28 and TRBJ2-3; unclear D gene. The V end lost 5 bases, the J end lost 0 bases, and 15 bases lay between the germline ends. The length of the CDR3 is 16 residues. Germline CDR1 reads MDHEN; CDR2 reads SYDVKM. The CDR3 DNA reads TGTGCCAGCAGTGGCGCGGCGGCAGGTAGCACAGATACGCAGTATTTT. It translates to CASSGAAAGSTDTQYF.

This clone occurred a few times. The rearrangement joins TRBV7-9 to TRBJ1-4, with 9 bases fitting TRBD1. V lost 5 bases to trimming and J lost 2 bases; unmatched junction nucleotides: 3. There are 15 residues in the CDR3. Germline CDR1 and CDR2: SEHNR and FQNEAQ (reference sequence). Here the CDR3 DNA reads TGTGCCAGCAGCAATACAGGGGGCACTAATGAAAAACTGTTTTTT. Protein product: CASSNTGGTNEKLFF.

This chain joins TRBV7-2 and TRBJ1-6; unclear D gene. The V end was cut by 3 bases, the J end by 3 bases, with 9 bases between. The CDR3 is made up of 15 amino acids. Germline V gene data show CDR1 as SGHTA and CDR2 as FQGNSA. The CDR3 region is CASSLQIVYNSPLHF. The CDR3, as DNA: TGTGCCAGCAGCTTGCAGATAGTCTATAATTCACCCCTCCACTTT.

The rearrangement uses TRBV5-4 and TRBJ2-1, with 14 positions matching TRBD2. CDR3 length: 16 amino acids. V shed 0 bases and J 5 bases; nucleotides not matched to a gene: 1. Germline-derived CDR1 and CDR2 are SGHNT and YYREEE (reference sequence). The CDR3 reads CASSLGLAGGNNEQFF. The CDR3 nucleotides read TGTGCCAGCAGCTTGGGACTAGCGGGAGGGAACAATGAGCAGTTCTTC.

Only one count was recorded for this clone. The chain has TRBV7-9 and TRBJ2-5, with D perhaps matching TRBD2 (5 bases). Between the trimmed V and J ends, which lost 6 bases and 5 bases, there was a span of 13 bases. There are 13 residues in the CDR3. Germline values: CDR1 SEHNR, CDR2 FQNEAQ (reference sequence). CDR3 region: CASRGGFTETQYF. The CDR3 nucleotides read TGTGCCAGCAGGGGCGGGTTTACGGAGACCCAGTACTTC. Full variable domain (outside the CDR3, taken from reference TRBV7-9 and TRBJ2-5): DTGVSQNPRHKITKRGQNVTFRCDPISEHNRLYWYRQTLGQGPEFLTYFQNEAQLEKSRLLSDRFSAERPKGSFSTLEIQRTEQGDSAMYLCASRGGFTETQYFGPGTRLLVL.

The chain joins TRBV4-3 to TRBJ2-1; 11 nucleotides match TRBD2. The CDR3 covers 16 residues. Germline V gene sequence: CDR1 LGHNA, CDR2 YSLEER. Trimming at V came to 3 bases and at J to 4 bases, leaving 5 bases not matched to a gene. The CDR3 sequence: CASSHPGLAVYNEQFF. Here the CDR3 DNA reads TGCGCCAGCAGCCACCCGGGACTAGCGGTTTACAATGAGCAGTTCTTC.

This rearrangement joins TRBV7-9 to TRBJ1-4; D might be TRBD1 (6 bases). CDR3 length: 15 amino acids. V was clipped by 0 bases and J by 7 bases, with 12 bases between them. Germline CDR1 SEHNR, CDR2 FQNEAQ (reference sequence). For the CDR3, the DNA is TGTGCCAGCAGCTTAGCCGAGGGAGGGGGTGAAAAACTGTTTTTT. This translates into CASSLAEGGGEKLFF.

The chain is built from TRBV6-6 and TRBJ1-1, with TRBD1 matching over 7 bases. The germline V gene encodes CDR1 MNHNY and CDR2 SVGAGI (reference sequence). The CDR3 extends over 15 amino acids. V shed 6 bases, J shed 4 bases, and the junction held 11 bases outside the gene matches. The CDR3 spells CASRGPGQPGTEAFF. CDR3 nucleotide sequence: TGTGCCAGCAGGGGCCCGGGACAGCCGGGCACTGAAGCTTTCTTT.

The chain joins TRBV4-2 to TRBJ1-5, with D perhaps matching TRBD1 (5 bases). The CDR3 is 14 residues long. The germline V and J ends were trimmed by 0 bases and 7 bases, with 10 bases remaining between them. Germline V CDR1 and CDR2: LGHNA, YNFKEQ. CDR3 DNA sequence: TGTGCCAGCAGCCAAGAGATGGCAGGGCAGCCCCAGCATTTT. This encodes CASSQEMAGQPQHF.

The chain has TRBV27 and TRBJ2-5, with D perhaps matching TRBD1 (6 bases). The germline V gene encodes CDR1 MNHEY and CDR2 SMNVEV (reference sequence). With 5 bases removed from V and 5 bases from J, the gap between germline ends came to 18 bases. The CDR3 is 15 amino acids. CDR3 loop: CASSPRDNYGETQYF. The CDR3 nucleotides are TGTGCCAGCAGTCCCCGGGACAACTACGGGGAGACCCAGTACTTC.

The rearrangement joins TRBV18 to TRBJ1-4; no firm D call. The CDR3 runs 16 residues. The germline V gene has CDR1 KGHSH and CDR2 LQKENI. V was trimmed by 4 bases and J by 5 bases, leaving 17 bases between them. CDR3 nucleotide sequence: TGTGCCAGCTCACGCGCCCAGGCCAACCAAAATGAAAAACTGTTTTTT. Its protein product is CASSRAQANQNEKLFF.

The chain joins TRBV7-9 to TRBJ2-1, with D possibly being TRBD1 (6 bases). This CDR3 is built from 15 residues. V was cut by 6 bases and J by 6 bases, with 18 bases left in between. Germline CDR1 reads SEHNR; CDR2 reads FQNEAQ (reference sequence). The CDR3 DNA is TGTGCCAGCAGTCTCAGGGATCAGGGGACCAATGAGCAGTTCTTC. This gives the protein CASSLRDQGTNEQFF. The variable domain in full, with the rest retrieved from reference TRBV7-9 and TRBJ2-1, is DTGVSQNPRHKITKRGQNVTFRCDPISEHNRLYWYRQTLGQGPEFLTYFQNEAQLEKSRLLSDRFSAERPKGSFSTLEIQRTEQGDSAMYLCASSLRDQGTNEQFFGPGTRLTVL.

CDR3 protein: CASSFRGRDTGELFF. As DNA, the CDR3 is TGTGCCAGTAGTTTTCGGGGGAGGGACACCGGGGAGCTGTTTTTT. The chain employs TRBV19 and TRBJ2-2; TRBD2 agrees at 7 bases. Germline trimming cut 5 bases from V and 3 bases from J; bases unmatched to any gene: 6. The CDR3 is 15 amino acids. From germline, CDR1 is LNHDA and CDR2 SQIVND (reference sequence).

The chain carries TRBV4-2 and TRBJ2-4; a weak D match, TRBD2 (5 bases). This CDR3 contains 15 residues. CDR1 LGHNA and CDR2 YNFKEQ come from the germline V gene. V lost 0 bases, J lost 7 bases, and 13 bases lay in between. The chain's CDR3 is CASSQDSAGGNIQYF. CDR3 in DNA: TGTGCCAGCAGCCAAGATTCCGCAGGCGGGAACATTCAGTACTTC.

The CDR3, as DNA: TGTGCCAGCTCACAGGGGACTAGCGGAGACAATGAGCAGTTCTTC. Translating it yields CASSQGTSGDNEQFF. This rearrangement joins TRBV18 to TRBJ2-1; 11 bases map to TRBD2. Germline V gene lookup returns CDR1 KGHSH and CDR2 LQKENI. The junction had 4 bases not matched to a gene; V was cut back by 4 bases and J by 5 bases. The CDR3 consists of 15 residues.

This clone has more than one count but fewer than ten. This chain links TRBV7-2 with TRBJ2-3; 11 nucleotides agree with TRBD2. Germline CDR1 is SGHTA and CDR2 is FQGNSA. The CDR3 extends over 16 amino acids. Unmatched junction bases numbered 9, after V lost 6 bases and J lost 4 bases. This CDR3 reads CASSLFSGRAADTQYF. The CDR3 DNA is TGTGCCAGCAGTCTTTTTAGCGGGAGGGCCGCAGATACGCAGTATTTT.

Notes on this clone: This sample includes further DNA sequences coding for the same CDR3. This chain joins TRBV5-1 and TRBJ2-5; TRBD1 matches 8 bases. There are 14 residues in the CDR3. Per the germline V gene, CDR1 is SGHRS and CDR2 is YFSETQ. V gave up 2 bases and J gave up 5 bases; unmatched junction bases: 5. This CDR3 reads CASSFQGAGETQYF. For the CDR3, the DNA is TGCGCCAGCAGCTTCCAGGGGGCAGGGGAGACCCAGTACTTC.

The chain recombines TRBV5-5 with TRBJ2-3; unclear D gene. This CDR3 has 14 residues. CDR1 is SGHKS and CDR2 is YYEKEE in the germline V gene (reference sequence). Between the trimmed V and J ends, which lost 2 bases and 1 base, there was a span of 8 bases. This CDR3 reads CASSLFTGTDTQYF. In DNA, the CDR3 is TGTGCCAGCAGCTTATTCACGGGCACAGATACGCAGTATTTT.

Turning to this clone: One end of the junction is discordant with germline, which a read error may explain. The CDR3 sequence is CITTPLNYGYTF. CDR3 nucleotides: TGCATTACTACCCCCTTGAACTATGGCTACACCTTC. The V call is TRBV5-3, the J call TRBJ1-2, with D uncertain. TRBV5-3 belongs to the ORF category, with a function that is uncertain. The CDR3 is 12 residues long.

J is TRBJ2-2 and V is TRBV5-1; 8 bases agree with TRBD2. The V segment lost 4 bases and the J segment 5 bases; nucleotides outside the gene matches: 7. Germline CDR1 is SGHRS and CDR2 is YFSETQ. This CDR3 has 15 residues. The CDR3 DNA sequence: TGCGCCAGCAGCCCCGCTAGCGGGCCTACCGGGGAGCTGTTTTTT. Amino acid sequence: CASSPASGPTGELFF.

The table lists this clone with a count of one. V gene TRBV7-9 combines with J gene TRBJ2-2, with 12 bases fitting TRBD2. The CDR3 is made up of 18 amino acids. The trim removed 1 base at V and 7 bases at J, leaving 10 bases unmatched. CDR1 is SEHNR and CDR2 is FQNEAQ in the germline V gene (reference sequence). The CDR3 loop is CASSLGWTSGTLGGELFF. CDR3 bases: TGTGCCAGCAGCTTAGGCTGGACTAGCGGGACCCTAGGCGGGGAGCTGTTTTTT.